The 9 T cell receptor beta chains listed next were all sequenced from one sample in a study of blood T cell repertoires in COVID-19. Clones were sequenced by immunoSEQ multiplex PCR, and TCRdb holds only the in-frame ones, with some missing. The sample shows around 310,000 clones, approximately 90% of them seen only once. The sample consisted of peripheral blood. The receptor set was obtained from a woman aged 45-59 years with active or convalescent COVID-19.

This clone was recorded a few times. V usage is TRBV27 and J usage is TRBJ2-7, with D uncertain. Germline V CDR1 and CDR2: MNHEY, SMNVEV (reference sequence). Trimming took off 4 bases at V and 4 bases at J, with 8 bases between the two ends. The CDR3 is made up of 12 amino acids. The CDR3 is CASSSDIYEQYF. The CDR3 DNA sequence: TGTGCCAGCAGTTCCGACATATACGAGCAGTACTTC.

The chain combines TRBV4-1 with TRBJ1-1, with no clear D. The V and J ends lost 1 base and 4 bases respectively, with 16 bases between them. Germline CDR1 is MGHRA and CDR2 is YSYEKL. This CDR3 has 16 amino acids. The CDR3 reads CASSQVPSGLLTEAFF. The CDR3 bases are TGCGCCAGCAGCCAAGTTCCTTCGGGTCTTCTCACTGAAGCTTTCTTT.

In the case of this clone: Distinct nucleotide sequences in the sample also encode this CDR3. The V call is TRBV6-5, the J call TRBJ2-3; D is unclear. The CDR3 consists of 14 residues. V lost 2 bases, J lost 2 bases, and 8 bases lay in between. Germline loops: CDR1 MNHEY, CDR2 SVGAGI. The CDR3 DNA sequence: TGTGCCAGCAGTTACCGCGGTTTCACAGATACGCAGTATTTT. This sequence encodes CASSYRGFTDTQYF.

The chain carries TRBV29-1 and TRBJ1-1; D may be TRBD1 (6 bases). The ends were cut back, 0 bases at V and 7 bases at J, with 18 bases in the middle. The CDR3 length is 15 residues. The germline V gene has CDR1 SQVTM and CDR2 ANQGSEA. The CDR3 DNA is TGCAGCGTTGAAGATCCACAGGGAATCGGGCTTGAAGCTTTCTTT. It yields the protein CSVEDPQGIGLEAFF.

This clone appeared a few times. The chain carries TRBV6-2 or TRBV6-3 and TRBJ2-1; 8 positions match TRBD2. V was pared by 5 bases and J by 0 bases, with 12 bases of the junction left unmatched. Germline loops: CDR1 MNHEY, CDR2 SVGEGT. The CDR3 covers 18 residues. The CDR3 nucleotides read TGTGCCAGCAGTCCCTTTCGGGCGGGGGGCCGCTCCTACAATGAGCAGTTCTTC. This gives the protein CASSPFRAGGRSYNEQFF.

This chain uses TRBV3-1 (or the pseudogene TRBV3-2) with TRBJ2-5; a possible D gene is TRBD1 (6 bases). The CDR3 contains 15 residues. V gave up 1 base and J gave up 7 bases, with 16 bases separating them. Germline loops: CDR1 LGHDT, CDR2 YNNKEL (reference sequence). The DNA of the CDR3 is TGTGCCAGCAGCCAAGTAACGAGTAACAGGGCGACCCAGTACTTC. As protein: CASSQVTSNRATQYF.

The V and J genes are TRBV6-2 or TRBV6-3 and TRBJ2-6; D remains unclear. The CDR3 contains 14 residues. Germline V CDR1 and CDR2: MNHEY, SVGEGT. With 3 bases removed from V and 0 bases from J, the gap between germline ends came to 3 bases. CDR3 sequence (DNA): TGTGCCAGCAGTTATAGCTCTGGGGCCAACGTCCTGACTTTC. It codes for CASSYSSGANVLTF.

The rearrangement joins TRBV7-9 to TRBJ1-2, with D possibly TRBD1 on 5 matching bases. The CDR3 contains 14 residues. The V end lost 0 bases, the J end lost 2 bases, and 7 bases lay between the germline ends. Germline V gene lookup returns CDR1 SEHNR and CDR2 FQNEAQ (reference sequence). The CDR3 DNA reads TGTGCCAGCAGCTTAGCGGCAGGGAACTATGGCTACACCTTC. It translates to CASSLAAGNYGYTF.

This clone was observed once. This rearrangement joins TRBV7-2 to TRBJ2-2, with D unresolved. Per the germline V gene, CDR1 is SGHTA and CDR2 is FQGNSA. The CDR3 length is 17 residues. V lost 1 base, J lost 3 bases, and 15 bases lay in between. The DNA for the CDR3 is TGTGCCAGCAGCTTAGATCGTTGGGCCGTAGACACCGGGGAGCTGTTTTTT. Amino acids: CASSLDRWAVDTGELFF.